The rows below give T cell receptor beta chains drawn from one sample of a study of T-cell memory formation after mild COVID-19. MiXCR, applied by TCRdb to the 5' RACE reads, yields one record per CDR3 protein. The sample carries over 35,000 distinct CDR3 sequences, 8% to 10% recorded once. The sequenced sample was PBMCs or a T cell subset sorted from them (not recorded which). The receptors here all came from an adult woman who had mild COVID-19 (a few samples of this study predate the infection). Cell type and time point are not known. The CDR3 runs from the conserved cysteine through the conserved F or W. The D gene is left open where the match is weak.

j_call: TRBJ2-6
cdr3_length: 20
v_call: TRBV20-1
d_call: TRBD2
cdr3_aa: CSARARGGRAESSGANVLTF

j_call: TRBJ2-4
cdr3_length: 16
v_call: TRBV7-9
d_call: TRBD2
cdr3_aa: CASSPELAGGKNIQYF

j_call: TRBJ1-2
cdr3_length: 12
v_call: TRBV28
d_call: .
cdr3_aa: CASTWRGSGYTF

j_call: TRBJ2-3
cdr3_length: 14
v_call: TRBV6-5
d_call: TRBD2
cdr3_aa: CASSLGLARDTQYF

j_call: TRBJ1-1
cdr3_length: 14
v_call: TRBV14
d_call: TRBD1
cdr3_aa: CASRPGTGSTEAFF

j_call: TRBJ2-3
cdr3_length: 13
v_call: TRBV27
d_call: .
cdr3_aa: CASSLLPADTQYF

j_call: TRBJ2-1
cdr3_length: 13
v_call: TRBV6-5
d_call: .
cdr3_aa: CASRRVDYNEQFF

j_call: TRBJ1-1
cdr3_length: 13
v_call: TRBV27
d_call: .
cdr3_aa: CASRAVGGTEAFF

j_call: TRBJ2-1
cdr3_length: 16
v_call: TRBV7-3
d_call: TRBD2
cdr3_aa: CASSLGGGRATNEQFF

j_call: TRBJ2-7
cdr3_length: 15
v_call: TRBV20-1
d_call: TRBD1
cdr3_aa: CSARETGLSSYEQYF

j_call: TRBJ2-7
cdr3_length: 15
v_call: TRBV30
d_call: .
cdr3_aa: CAWRYRGSGIYEQYF

j_call: TRBJ2-5
cdr3_length: 14
v_call: TRBV7-9
d_call: .
cdr3_aa: CASSLEPESETQYF

j_call: TRBJ1-5
cdr3_length: 15
v_call: TRBV18
d_call: TRBD1
cdr3_aa: CASSPGGQGNQPQHF

j_call: TRBJ2-3
cdr3_length: 12
v_call: TRBV7-9
d_call: .
cdr3_aa: CASSEGTDTQYF

j_call: TRBJ2-7
cdr3_length: 16
v_call: TRBV27
d_call: .
cdr3_aa: CASSFGSTFNPYEQYF

j_call: TRBJ1-1
cdr3_length: 14
v_call: TRBV18
d_call: .
cdr3_aa: CASSLTGLNTEAFF

j_call: TRBJ1-1
cdr3_length: 16
v_call: TRBV11-2
d_call: .
cdr3_aa: CASRKTPAVINTEAFF

j_call: TRBJ2-4
cdr3_length: 13
v_call: TRBV30
d_call: .
cdr3_aa: CAWAGQLKNIQYF

j_call: TRBJ2-3
cdr3_length: 17
v_call: TRBV5-4
d_call: TRBD2
cdr3_aa: CASSPLGAGGRTDTQYF

j_call: TRBJ2-3
cdr3_length: 14
v_call: TRBV3-1
d_call: .
cdr3_aa: CASSHGRVTDMQYF

j_call: TRBJ2-5
cdr3_length: 14
v_call: TRBV5-1
d_call: TRBD2
cdr3_aa: CASILAGGEETQYF

j_call: TRBJ2-2
cdr3_length: 17
v_call: TRBV7-2
d_call: TRBD2
cdr3_aa: CASSLDGGRVRTGELFF

j_call: TRBJ2-3
cdr3_length: 15
v_call: TRBV7-2
d_call: .
cdr3_aa: CASSPQGFSTDTQYF

j_call: TRBJ1-5
cdr3_length: 15
v_call: TRBV18
d_call: TRBD1
cdr3_aa: CASSSRTGDDQPQHF

j_call: TRBJ1-1
cdr3_length: 15
v_call: TRBV27
d_call: .
cdr3_aa: CASSLFGSSNTEAFF

j_call: TRBJ2-5
cdr3_length: 13
v_call: TRBV5-5
d_call: TRBD1
cdr3_aa: CASSIGTAETQYF

j_call: TRBJ2-1
cdr3_length: 19
v_call: TRBV27
d_call: TRBD2
cdr3_aa: CASSLLVGTSGRAGNEQFF

j_call: TRBJ1-1
cdr3_length: 13
v_call: TRBV7-2
d_call: TRBD1
cdr3_aa: CASRPGGNTEAFF

j_call: TRBJ2-3
cdr3_length: 17
v_call: TRBV7-2
d_call: .
cdr3_aa: CASSLSPSVASTDTQYF

j_call: TRBJ2-7
cdr3_length: 13
v_call: TRBV7-9
d_call: .
cdr3_aa: CASSFASPYEQYF

j_call: TRBJ2-7
cdr3_length: 14
v_call: TRBV20-1
d_call: .
cdr3_aa: CSARGQSPTYEQYF

j_call: TRBJ1-1
cdr3_length: 13
v_call: TRBV12-3/TRBV12-4
d_call: .
cdr3_aa: CASSFNLNTEAFF

j_call: TRBJ1-4
cdr3_length: 16
v_call: TRBV7-9
d_call: TRBD1
cdr3_aa: CASTLTTGTGEEKLFF

j_call: TRBJ1-3
cdr3_length: 15
v_call: TRBV27
d_call: TRBD1
cdr3_aa: CASSSNWDRGNTIYF

j_call: TRBJ2-4
cdr3_length: 16
v_call: TRBV6-5
d_call: TRBD1
cdr3_aa: CASSPYRQGAKNIQYF

j_call: TRBJ1-1
cdr3_length: 13
v_call: TRBV7-9
d_call: .
cdr3_aa: CASSGLPNTEAFF

j_call: TRBJ1-2
cdr3_length: 12
v_call: TRBV7-8
d_call: .
cdr3_aa: CASSRDDRVLTF

j_call: TRBJ2-3
cdr3_length: 16
v_call: TRBV24-1
d_call: TRBD2
cdr3_aa: CATSDPGLAATDTQYF

j_call: TRBJ2-3
cdr3_length: 16
v_call: TRBV5-5
d_call: TRBD1
cdr3_aa: CASSPGTGSRTDTQYF

j_call: TRBJ2-7
cdr3_length: 14
v_call: TRBV12-3/TRBV12-4
d_call: .
cdr3_aa: CASRMAGSVYEQYF

j_call: TRBJ2-1
cdr3_length: 16
v_call: TRBV10-3
d_call: .
cdr3_aa: CAISESTRAPQGEQFF

j_call: TRBJ1-2
cdr3_length: 13
v_call: TRBV3-1
d_call: .
cdr3_aa: CASSQRWSPGYTF

j_call: TRBJ2-7
cdr3_length: 12
v_call: TRBV20-1
d_call: TRBD2
cdr3_aa: CSVSGINYEQYF

j_call: TRBJ2-1
cdr3_length: 15
v_call: TRBV7-9
d_call: TRBD2
cdr3_aa: CASSLRSGSRDEQFF

j_call: TRBJ2-1
cdr3_length: 15
v_call: TRBV24-1
d_call: .
cdr3_aa: CATTQGGGGYNEQFF

j_call: TRBJ1-4
cdr3_length: 14
v_call: TRBV7-9
d_call: .
cdr3_aa: CASSLRREDEKLFF

j_call: TRBJ2-1
cdr3_length: 14
v_call: TRBV20-1
d_call: TRBD1
cdr3_aa: CSARGRTGVGEQFF

j_call: TRBJ2-4
cdr3_length: 15
v_call: TRBV6-1
d_call: TRBD1
cdr3_aa: CASTLQGVAKNIQYF

j_call: TRBJ2-1
cdr3_length: 17
v_call: TRBV24-1
d_call: .
cdr3_aa: CATSDLLPRDNTMAQFF

j_call: TRBJ2-1
cdr3_length: 14
v_call: TRBV2
d_call: .
cdr3_aa: CASSRTEGGNEQFF

j_call: TRBJ2-3
cdr3_length: 17
v_call: TRBV10-3
d_call: .
cdr3_aa: CATHQFAGSRGTDTQYF

j_call: TRBJ2-5
cdr3_length: 15
v_call: TRBV12-3/TRBV12-4
d_call: TRBD2
cdr3_aa: CASSLGTSLGETQYF

j_call: TRBJ2-7
cdr3_length: 14
v_call: TRBV29-1
d_call: TRBD2
cdr3_aa: CSVWPIGGSYEQYF

j_call: TRBJ2-7
cdr3_length: 16
v_call: TRBV28
d_call: TRBD2
cdr3_aa: CASSTLSGRTLAEQYF

j_call: TRBJ1-1
cdr3_length: 15
v_call: TRBV15
d_call: .
cdr3_aa: CATSFGSPTDTEAFF

j_call: TRBJ2-3
cdr3_length: 16
v_call: TRBV5-6
d_call: .
cdr3_aa: CASSLLGSRSTDTQYF

j_call: TRBJ2-3
cdr3_length: 15
v_call: TRBV24-1
d_call: TRBD2
cdr3_aa: CATSDGRGGADTQYF

j_call: TRBJ2-5
cdr3_length: 14
v_call: TRBV2
d_call: TRBD2
cdr3_aa: CGGGRGEYQETQYF

j_call: TRBJ2-7
cdr3_length: 12
v_call: TRBV5-6
d_call: .
cdr3_aa: CASSLGGYEQYF

j_call: TRBJ2-2
cdr3_length: 18
v_call: TRBV6-2/TRBV6-3
d_call: TRBD2
cdr3_aa: CASSYGASGRANTGELFF